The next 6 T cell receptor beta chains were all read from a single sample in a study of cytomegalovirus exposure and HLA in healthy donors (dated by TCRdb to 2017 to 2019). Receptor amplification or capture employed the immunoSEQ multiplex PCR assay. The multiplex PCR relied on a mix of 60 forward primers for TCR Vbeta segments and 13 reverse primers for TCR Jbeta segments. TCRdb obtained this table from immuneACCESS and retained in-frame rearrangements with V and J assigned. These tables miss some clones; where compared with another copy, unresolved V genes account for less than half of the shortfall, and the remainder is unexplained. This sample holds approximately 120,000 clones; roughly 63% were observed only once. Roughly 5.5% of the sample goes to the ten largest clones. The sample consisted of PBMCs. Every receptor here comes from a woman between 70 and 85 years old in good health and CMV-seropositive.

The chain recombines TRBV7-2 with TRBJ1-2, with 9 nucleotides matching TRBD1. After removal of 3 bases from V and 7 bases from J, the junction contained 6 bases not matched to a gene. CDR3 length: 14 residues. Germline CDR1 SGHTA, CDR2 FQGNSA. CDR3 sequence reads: CASSFNRGQGGYTF. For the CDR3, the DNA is TGTGCCAGCAGCTTCAACAGGGGGCAGGGTGGCTACACCTTC.

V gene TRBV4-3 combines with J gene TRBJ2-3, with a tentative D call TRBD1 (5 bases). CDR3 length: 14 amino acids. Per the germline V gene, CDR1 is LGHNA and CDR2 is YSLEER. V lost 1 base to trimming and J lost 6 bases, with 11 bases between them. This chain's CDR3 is CASSQVRGLDTQYF. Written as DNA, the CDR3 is TGCGCCAGCAGCCAAGTTAGGGGCCTGGATACGCAGTATTTT.

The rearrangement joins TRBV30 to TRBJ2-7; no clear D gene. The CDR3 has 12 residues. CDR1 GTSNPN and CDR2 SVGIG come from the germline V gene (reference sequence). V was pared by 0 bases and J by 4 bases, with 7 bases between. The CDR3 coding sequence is TGTGCCTGGAGTGTACTTGCATACGAGCAGTACTTC. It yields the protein CAWSVLAYEQYF. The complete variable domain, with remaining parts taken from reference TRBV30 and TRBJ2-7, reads SQTIHQWPATLVQPVGSPLSLECTVEGTSNPNLYWYRQAAGRGLQLLFYSVGIGQISSEVPQNLSASRPQDRQFILSSKKLLLSDSGFYLCAWSVLAYEQYFGPGTRLTVT.

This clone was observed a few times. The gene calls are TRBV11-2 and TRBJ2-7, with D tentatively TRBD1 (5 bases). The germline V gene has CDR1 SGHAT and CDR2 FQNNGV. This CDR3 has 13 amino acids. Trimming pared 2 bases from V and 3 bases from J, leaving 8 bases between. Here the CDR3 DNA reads TGTGCCAGCAGCTTAACCAGGGACTACGAGCAGTACTTC. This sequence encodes CASSLTRDYEQYF. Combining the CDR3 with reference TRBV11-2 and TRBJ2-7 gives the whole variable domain EAGVAQSPRYKIIEKRQSVAFWCNPISGHATLYWYQQILGQGPKLLIQFQNNGVVDDSQLPKDRFSAERLKGVDSTLKIQPAKLEDSAVYLCASSLTRDYEQYFGPGTRLTVT.

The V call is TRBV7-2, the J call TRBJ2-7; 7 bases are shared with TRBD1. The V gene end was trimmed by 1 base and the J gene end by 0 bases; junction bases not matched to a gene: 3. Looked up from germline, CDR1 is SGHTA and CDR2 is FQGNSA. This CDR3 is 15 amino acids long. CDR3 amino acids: CASSLEQGPSYEQYF. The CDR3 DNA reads TGTGCCAGCAGCTTAGAACAGGGGCCCTCCTACGAGCAGTACTTC.

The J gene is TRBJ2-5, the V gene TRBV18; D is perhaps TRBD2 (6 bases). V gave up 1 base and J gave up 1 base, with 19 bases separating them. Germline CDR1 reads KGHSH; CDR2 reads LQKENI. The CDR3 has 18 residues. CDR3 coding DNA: TGTGCCAGCTCACCACTAGCTCCGACTCCGACTAGCCAAGAGACCCAGTACTTC. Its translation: CASSPLAPTPTSQETQYF.